These 2 T cell receptor beta chains originate from one sample sequenced in a study of human T cells and chemical hapten exposure. As for time point: pre-sensitization, week 0. Specified treatment: therapeutic diphenylcyclopropenone sensitization with weekly scalp DPC. TCRdb fed the RACE reads into MiXCR, producing one record per CDR3 protein. The sample has around 260,000 distinct CDR3 sequences; about 8.1% are singletons. The starting material was whole blood, obtained in connection with sensitization to the hapten diphenylcyclopropenone (DPC). These receptors were taken from a woman in her 40s with alopecia areata. Some clones in this sample may be carry-over from other donors' samples.

This clonotype has only a few counts. The chain combines TRBV20-1 with TRBJ2-4, with D perhaps TRBD2 (5 bases). Between the trimmed V and J ends, which lost 0 bases and 1 base, there was a span of 19 bases. This CDR3 is built from 18 residues. The germline gives CDR1 DFQATT, CDR2 SNEGSKA (reference sequence). This CDR3 reads CSARDRQGWGEAKNIQYF. The CDR3 bases are TGCAGTGCTAGAGATCGGCAAGGATGGGGAGAGGCCAAAAACATTCAGTACTTC.

This clonotype came up many times. The CDR3 DNA reads TGTGCCAGCAGCCTCCAGACTAGCGGGTTCACAGATACGCAGTATTTT. It codes for CASSLQTSGFTDTQYF. The genes are TRBV7-2 and TRBJ2-3; TRBD2 matches at 10 bases. CDR1 is SGHTA and CDR2 is FQGNSA in the germline V gene. This CDR3 has 16 residues. J was trimmed by 2 bases and V by 5 bases; bases with no gene match: 7.